This T cell receptor (beta chain) was sequenced in a study of preoperative IRX-2 immunotherapy in early breast cancer. TCRdb's copy holds only in-frame clones and misses some; the assay was immunoSEQ multiplex PCR. The top ten hold about 1.6% of the sample, which has roughly 34,000 clones, around 92% seen once. This sample's treatment: preoperative locoregional IRX-2 cytokine immunotherapy. Patients received preoperative, locoregional IRX-2 cytokine immunotherapy in a phase Ib study. The CDR3 contains 19 residues. After removal of 2 bases from V and 0 bases from J, the junction contained 12 bases not matched to a gene. Germline lookup yields CDR1 MNHGY and CDR2 SAAAGT.

Here the sequenced sample was tumor tissue, taken after IRX-2 immunotherapy. The receptor was derived from a human donor with breast cancer. V and J are TRBV6-8 and TRBJ1-4; 7 nucleotides agree with TRBD1. In DNA form, the CDR3 reads TGTGCCAGCAGTTACCAGGGGGGCCTGGTAATTGCAACTAATGAAAAACTGTTTTTT. Translating gives CASSYQGGLVIATNEKLFF.